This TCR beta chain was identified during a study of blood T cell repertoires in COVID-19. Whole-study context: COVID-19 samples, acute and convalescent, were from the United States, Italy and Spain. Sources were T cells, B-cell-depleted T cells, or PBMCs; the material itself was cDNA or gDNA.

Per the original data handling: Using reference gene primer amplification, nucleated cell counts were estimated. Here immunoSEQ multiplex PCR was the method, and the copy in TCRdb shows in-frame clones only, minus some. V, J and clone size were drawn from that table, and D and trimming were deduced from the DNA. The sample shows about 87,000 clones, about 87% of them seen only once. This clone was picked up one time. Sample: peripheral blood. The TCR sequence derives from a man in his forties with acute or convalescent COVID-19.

The CDR3 DNA is TGTGCCAGCAGCTTACAGGGGTCTGGCTACAATGAGCAGTTCTTC. Protein product: CASSLQGSGYNEQFF. The chain couples TRBV7-2 to TRBJ2-1, with D possibly matching TRBD1 (6 bases). The CDR3 sequence is 15 residues long. Germline CDR1 SGHTA, CDR2 FQGNSA. V was clipped by 2 bases and J by 3 bases, with 11 bases between them.